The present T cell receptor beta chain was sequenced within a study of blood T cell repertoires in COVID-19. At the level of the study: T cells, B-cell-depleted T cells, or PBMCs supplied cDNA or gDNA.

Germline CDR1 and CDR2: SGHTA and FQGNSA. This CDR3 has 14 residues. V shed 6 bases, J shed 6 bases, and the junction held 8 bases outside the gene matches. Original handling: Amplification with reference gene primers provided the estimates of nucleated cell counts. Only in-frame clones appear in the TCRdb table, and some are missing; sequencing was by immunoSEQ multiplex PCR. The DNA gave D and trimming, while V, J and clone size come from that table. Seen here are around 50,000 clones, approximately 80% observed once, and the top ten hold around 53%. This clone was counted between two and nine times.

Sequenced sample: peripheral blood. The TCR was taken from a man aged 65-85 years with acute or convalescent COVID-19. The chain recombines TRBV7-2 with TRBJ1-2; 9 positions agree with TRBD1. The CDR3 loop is CASRIQGARDGYTF. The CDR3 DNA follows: TGTGCCAGCAGGATACAGGGGGCGCGGGATGGCTACACCTTC.